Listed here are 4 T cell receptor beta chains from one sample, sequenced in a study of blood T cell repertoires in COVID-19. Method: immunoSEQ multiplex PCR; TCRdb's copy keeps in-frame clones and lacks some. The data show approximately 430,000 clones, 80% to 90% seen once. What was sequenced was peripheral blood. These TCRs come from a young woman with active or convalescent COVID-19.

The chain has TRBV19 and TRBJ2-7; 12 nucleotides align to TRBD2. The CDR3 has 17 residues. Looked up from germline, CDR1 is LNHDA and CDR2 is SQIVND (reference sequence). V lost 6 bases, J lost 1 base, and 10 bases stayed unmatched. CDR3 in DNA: TGTGCCAGTAGCCCGACTAGCGGGAGTACCTATTCCTACGAGCAGTACTTC. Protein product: CASSPTSGSTYSYEQYF.

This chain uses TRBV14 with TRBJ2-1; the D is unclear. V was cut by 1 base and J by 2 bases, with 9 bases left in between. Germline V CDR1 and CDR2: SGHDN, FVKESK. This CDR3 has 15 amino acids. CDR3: CASSQGPPAYNEQFF. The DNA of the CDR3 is TGTGCCAGCAGCCAAGGGCCTCCCGCCTACAATGAGCAGTTCTTC.

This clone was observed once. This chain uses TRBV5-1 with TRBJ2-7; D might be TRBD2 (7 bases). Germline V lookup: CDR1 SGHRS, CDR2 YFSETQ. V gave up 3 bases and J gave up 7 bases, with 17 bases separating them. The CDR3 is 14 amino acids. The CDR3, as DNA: TGCGCCAGCAGCTCCCGCGGGGGCAAGTATGAGCAGTACTTC. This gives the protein CASSSRGGKYEQYF.

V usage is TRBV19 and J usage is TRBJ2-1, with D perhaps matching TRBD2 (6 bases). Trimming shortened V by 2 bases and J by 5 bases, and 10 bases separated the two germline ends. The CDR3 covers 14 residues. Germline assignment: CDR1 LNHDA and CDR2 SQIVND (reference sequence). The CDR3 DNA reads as TGTGCCAGTAGTATACTGGACTACGACAATGAGCAGTTCTTC. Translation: CASSILDYDNEQFF.